Below, 6 T cell receptor beta chains from the same sample are listed, as sequenced in a study of OX40 agonist ivuxolimab in advanced cancers. The repertoire was sequenced with immunoSEQ multiplex PCR; TCRdb's copy has only in-frame clones and lacks some. The sample holds about 67,000 clones, 80% to 90% seen once. The material was CD4+ or CD8+ T cells sorted from blood, obtained in a trial of the OX40 agonist ivuxolimab. Receptors were obtained from an adult with an advanced solid tumor such as melanoma, head and neck, liver or kidney cancer.

V and J are TRBV6-5 and TRBJ2-3; D gene ambiguous. Germline V gene sequence: CDR1 MNHEY, CDR2 SVGAGI. CDR3 length: 14 residues. Trimming took 2 bases from V and 0 from J, leaving 6 bases between them. CDR3 nucleotide sequence: TGTGCCAGCAGTTACGGCAGGAGCACAGATACGCAGTATTTT. Residues: CASSYGRSTDTQYF.

This clone was seen a few times. The rearrangement links TRBV7-2 to TRBJ1-5; the match to TRBD1 covers 11 bases. CDR3 length: 15 amino acids. Germline CDR1 SGHTA, CDR2 FQGNSA. The trim removed 3 bases at V and 7 bases at J, leaving 5 bases unmatched. The CDR3 DNA reads TGTGCCAGCAGCTTCGGACAGGGGGCAGGGCAGCCCCAGCATTTT. Residues: CASSFGQGAGQPQHF.

The V call is TRBV7-6, the J call TRBJ2-5; no definite D call. The V gene lost 1 base and the J gene lost 5 bases, with 8 bases spanning the gap. Germline V CDR1 and CDR2: SGHVS, FNYEAQ. This CDR3 comprises 13 residues. This CDR3 is CASSLGGRETQYF. The DNA of the CDR3 is TGTGCCAGCAGCTTAGGAGGAAGGGAGACCCAGTACTTC.

The chain uses TRBV28 and TRBJ2-3, with D perhaps given as TRBD1 or TRBD2 (6 bases each). With 6 bases removed from V and 1 base from J, the gap between germline ends came to 17 bases. CDR3 length: 16 amino acids. Germline CDR1 MDHEN, CDR2 SYDVKM. CDR3 region: CASRRGVGSGTDTQYF. The CDR3 region has the DNA TGTGCCAGCAGGAGGGGGGTCGGGAGCGGCACAGATACGCAGTATTTT.

For the CDR3, the DNA is TGTGCCAGCAGCTTTGGGTCTAGCGGGATTGAGAATGAGCAGTTCTTC. Translated, it gives CASSFGSSGIENEQFF. J is TRBJ2-1 and V is TRBV7-2, with 9 nucleotides matching TRBD2. In germline, CDR1 is SGHTA, CDR2 FQGNSA. CDR3 size: 16 residues. The junction had 10 bases not matched to a gene; V was cut back by 3 bases and J by 7 bases.

The rearrangement uses TRBV7-3 and TRBJ2-3; the match to TRBD1 covers 8 bases. CDR3 length equals 14 residues. After removal of 5 bases from V and 4 bases from J, the junction contained 5 bases not matched to a gene. Germline loops: CDR1 SGHTA, CDR2 FQGTGA. CDR3 region: CASSTGQGADTQYF. DNA for the CDR3: TGTGCCAGCAGCACAGGACAGGGCGCAGATACGCAGTATTTT.